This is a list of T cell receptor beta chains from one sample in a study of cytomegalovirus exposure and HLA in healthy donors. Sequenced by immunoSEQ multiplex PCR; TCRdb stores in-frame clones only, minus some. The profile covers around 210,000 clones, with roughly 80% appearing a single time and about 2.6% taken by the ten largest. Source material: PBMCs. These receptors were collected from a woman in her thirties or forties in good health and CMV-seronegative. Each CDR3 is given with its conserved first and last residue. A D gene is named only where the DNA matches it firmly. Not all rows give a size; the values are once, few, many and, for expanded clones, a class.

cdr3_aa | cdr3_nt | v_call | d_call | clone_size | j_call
CASSSRLTSGPYEQYF | TGTGCCAGCAGTTCCCGCCTGACTAGCGGACCCTACGAGCAGTACTTC | TRBV6-5 | TRBD2 | NA | TRBJ2-7
CASTPRGEAGYTF | TGTGCCAGTACTCCCAGGGGGGAAGCTGGCTACACCTTC | TRBV19 | TRBD1 | NA | TRBJ1-2
CASSLLRGSGTEAFF | TGCGCCAGCAGCTTGTTAAGGGGTTCAGGCACTGAAGCTTTCTTT | TRBV5-1 | NA | NA | TRBJ1-1
CASSLFPPRQGNYGYTF | TGTGCCAGCAGCTTATTCCCTCCTCGACAGGGGAACTATGGCTACACCTTC | TRBV7-9 | TRBD1 | few | TRBJ1-2
CASNAWTGGQGTEAFF | TGTGCCAGCAACGCGTGGACAGGGGGCCAGGGGACTGAAGCTTTCTTT | TRBV5-5 | TRBD1 | few | TRBJ1-1
CASSDRGNQPQHF | TGTGCCAGCAGCGATCGAGGTAATCAGCCCCAGCATTTT | TRBV6-6 | NA | NA | TRBJ1-5
CASSERTGRWTEAFF | TGTGCCAGCAGTGAGAGGACAGGGCGATGGACTGAAGCTTTCTTT | TRBV6-1 | TRBD1 | NA | TRBJ1-1
CASSLEGSYDQPQHF | TGCGCCAGCAGCTTGGAAGGGAGTTATGATCAGCCCCAGCATTTT | TRBV5-1 | NA | NA | TRBJ1-5
CASSFLAGGPSNEQFF | TGTGCCAGCAGCTTCCTAGCGGGAGGGCCGAGTAATGAGCAGTTCTTC | TRBV7-6 | TRBD2 | NA | TRBJ2-1
CASSGAGNTGELFF | TGCGCCAGCAGTGGGGCAGGGAACACCGGGGAGCTGTTTTTT | TRBV10-2 | NA | NA | TRBJ2-2
CASSPRPSGQGASGYEQYF | TGTGCCAGCAGCCCCCGACCCTCGGGACAGGGGGCCTCGGGGTACGAGCAGTACTTC | TRBV13 | TRBD1 | NA | TRBJ2-7
CASSQVAGAGNEQFF | TGTGCCAGCAGCCAAGTTGCGGGAGCAGGCAATGAGCAGTTCTTC | TRBV4-2 | TRBD2 | few | TRBJ2-1
CASSEQGNGYTF | TGTGCCAGCAGCGAACAGGGGAATGGCTACACCTTC | TRBV27 | TRBD1 | few | TRBJ1-2
CSAVQDTEAFF | TGCAGTGCGGTCCAGGACACTGAAGCTTTCTTT | TRBV20-1 | NA | NA | TRBJ1-1
CASSRFGSYEQYF | TGTGCCAGCAGCCGGTTCGGCTCCTACGAGCAGTACTTC | TRBV7-9 | NA | NA | TRBJ2-7
CASSWWGGTNEKLFF | TGTGCCAGCAGCTGGTGGGGGGGAACTAATGAAAAACTGTTTTTT | TRBV11-2 | NA | NA | TRBJ1-4
CASSPGLAGPGGEQYF | TGTGCCAGCTCACCGGGACTAGCGGGGCCTGGGGGCGAGCAGTACTTC | TRBV18 | TRBD2 | NA | TRBJ2-7
CASTVAGGFYEQFF | TGTGCCAGCACTGTAGCGGGAGGGTTCTATGAGCAGTTCTTC | TRBV11-2 | TRBD2 | NA | TRBJ2-1
CASSLAFDGVAGGPRETQYF | TGCGCCAGCAGCTTGGCCTTTGATGGAGTAGCGGGAGGGCCTCGGGAGACCCAGTACTTC | TRBV5-1 | TRBD2 | NA | TRBJ2-5
CASSLPGTGGYETQYF | TGTGCCAGCAGTTTACCCGGGACAGGGGGCTACGAGACCCAGTACTTC | TRBV28 | TRBD1 | NA | TRBJ2-5
CAWSVLRNEQFF | TGTGCCTGGAGTGTACTCCGCAATGAGCAGTTCTTC | TRBV30 | NA | NA | TRBJ2-1
CASSSGGRLNNEQFF | TGCGCCAGCAGCTCCGGCGGGCGACTTAACAATGAGCAGTTCTTC | TRBV5-1 | NA | NA | TRBJ2-1
CAWSESIFIAGGLYEQYF | TGTGCCTGGAGTGAGTCGATTTTTATAGCGGGAGGACTCTACGAGCAGTACTTC | TRBV30 | TRBD2 | NA | TRBJ2-7
CASSEEGLNNEQFF | TGTGCCAGCAGCGAGGAGGGCCTTAACAATGAGCAGTTCTTC | TRBV9 | NA | NA | TRBJ2-1
CSVNEGGANTEAFF | TGCAGCGTTAACGAGGGCGGAGCGAACACTGAAGCTTTCTTT | TRBV29-1 | NA | NA | TRBJ1-1
CASSPMWNRDNYGYTF | TGTGCCAGCAGCCCCATGTGGAACAGGGATAACTATGGCTACACCTTC | TRBV5-4 | NA | NA | TRBJ1-2
CASSGLPSGRTDTQYF | TGCGCCAGCAGCGGGCTCCCTAGCGGGAGAACAGATACGCAGTATTTT | TRBV4-1 | TRBD2 | NA | TRBJ2-3
CASSEAVAVQYF | TGTGCCAGCAGTGAAGCGGTGGCAGTGCAGTACTTC | TRBV6-1 | NA | NA | TRBJ2-7
CASSPGLAGGPWYEQYF | TGCGCCAGCAGTCCGGGACTAGCGGGAGGGCCATGGTACGAGCAGTACTTC | TRBV5-1 | TRBD2 | NA | TRBJ2-7
CASSRTGISSYEQYF | TGTGCCAGCAGTCGTACGGGGATCAGCTCCTACGAGCAGTACTTC | TRBV6-5 | NA | NA | TRBJ2-7
CASRIGGMNTEAFF | TGTGCCAGCAGGATTGGGGGGATGAACACTGAAGCTTTCTTT | TRBV28 | NA | NA | TRBJ1-1
CASRLTGQSYEQYF | TGTGCCAGCAGGTTAACGGGACAGTCCTACGAGCAGTACTTC | TRBV6-1 | TRBD1 | NA | TRBJ2-7
CASSLVAGGQETQYF | TGCGCCAGCAGCTTGGTGGCGGGGGGGCAAGAGACCCAGTACTTC | TRBV5-1 | TRBD2 | NA | TRBJ2-5
CASSYAGNTEAFF | TGTGCCAGCAGTTACGCAGGCAACACTGAAGCTTTCTTT | TRBV5-6 | NA | few | TRBJ1-1
CASRRGLAAGTDTQYF | TGCGCCAGCAGGAGGGGACTAGCGGCGGGCACAGATACGCAGTATTTT | TRBV5-1 | TRBD2 | NA | TRBJ2-3
CASSVGETQYF | TGTGCCAGCAGTGTCGGGGAGACCCAGTACTTC | TRBV2 | NA | NA | TRBJ2-5